Many counts were recorded for the clone carrying this T cell receptor (beta chain). Trimming removed 5 bases at V and 5 bases at J, with 28 bases between. Germline V gene lookup returns CDR1 KGHSH and CDR2 LQKENI. CDR3 size: 18 residues. These data originate in a study of T cell changes during pregnancy in multiple sclerosis. Measured with immunoSEQ multiplex PCR; TCRdb has only the in-frame clones, and not every one. The table lists over 55,000 clones, 80% to 90% of them singletons. This material consisted of peripheral blood, taken in the first trimester of pregnancy. The chain employs TRBV18 and TRBJ2-7; the D gene is possibly TRBD1 (6 bases). The clonotype comes from a female donor with multiple sclerosis, enrolled in a pregnancy study. The CDR3 region has the DNA TGTGCCAGCTCAGGGCCGGGACAAGCCCTACCGAGCTTCGACGAGCAGTACTTC. It specifies CASSGPGQALPSFDEQYF. The full variable domain, rest sourced from reference TRBV18 and TRBJ2-7, is NAGVMQNPRHLVRRRGQEARLRCSPMKGHSHVYWYRQLPEEGLKFMVYLQKENIIDESGMPKERFSAEFPKEGPSILRIQQVVRGDSAAYFCASSGPGQALPSFDEQYFGPGTRLTVT.